Here is one TCR beta chain with its context. Its target is not known. This sample was taken from a study of CD8+ T cells in alopecia areata. Study details: Patients received oral tofacitinib, 5 to 10 mg twice daily, for moderate-to-severe alopecia areata.

General observations from the study: Researchers reported that TCR sharing among patients proved less clear than in mice, possibly HLA-linked.

Germline V gene sequence: CDR1 SGDLS, CDR2 YYNGEE. Trimming left V 3 bases short and J 0 bases short, with 5 bases between. The CDR3 loop spans 13 amino acids. Both peripheral blood and punch biopsies of lesional scalp skin were obtained from patients who had alopecia areata. Sorting of CD4+ and CD8+ T cells was performed on PBMCs. After isolation, RNA underwent reverse transcription to generate cDNA as the sequencing template. Assay used: immunoSEQ multiplex PCR; TCRdb lists only in-frame clones, some missing. This table has some 120,000 clones, around 60% appearing once. The input for sequencing was CD4+ T cells sorted from blood, taken at week 0. The source of this sequence is a human donor with alopecia areata. The V call is TRBV9, the J call TRBJ2-3; D ambiguous. The chain's CDR3 is CASSDSSTDTQYF. For the CDR3, the DNA is TGTGCCAGCAGCGACTCTAGCACAGATACGCAGTATTTT.